One sample yielded the 8 T cell receptor beta chains listed below, sequenced in a study of blood T cell repertoires in COVID-19. The assay was immunoSEQ multiplex PCR, and TCRdb's table has in-frame clones only and misses some. The sample consists of 250,000 to 300,000 clones, 75% to 90% of them appearing once. Material for sequencing was peripheral blood. The source of these receptors is a woman in her sixties or seventies with COVID-19, enrolled during active disease.

The chain joins TRBV5-1 to TRBJ1-3, with 9 bases that match TRBD1. V shed 4 bases and J 6 bases; nucleotides not matched to a gene: 5. The CDR3 extends over 14 amino acids. In germline, CDR1 is SGHRS, CDR2 YFSETQ. The CDR3 spells CASSLTGGENTIYF. In DNA form, the CDR3 reads TGCGCCAGCAGCCTGACAGGGGGAGAAAACACCATATATTTT.

The chain combines TRBV6-6 with TRBJ2-7; 7 bases map to TRBD2. The CDR3 is 14 amino acids. V was clipped by 6 bases and J by 1 base; unmatched bases: 6. The V gene's germline CDR1 is MNHNY and CDR2 SVGAGI (reference sequence). CDR3 amino acids: CASSSGLKSYEQYF. CDR3 in DNA: TGTGCCAGCAGCTCGGGACTAAAGTCCTACGAGCAGTACTTC.

This rearrangement joins TRBV5-6 to TRBJ1-5, with D tentatively TRBD1 (5 bases). This CDR3 contains 19 residues. Looked up from germline, CDR1 is SGHDT and CDR2 is YYEEEE. The V end was cut by 1 base, the J end by 9 bases, with 29 bases between. CDR3: CASSLRGSLGSATGRPQHF. For the CDR3, the DNA is TGTGCCAGCAGCTTGAGGGGTTCACTTGGCAGCGCCACTGGAAGGCCCCAGCATTTT.

The rearrangement uses TRBV10-3 and TRBJ1-5, with D possibly matching TRBD1 (6 bases). There are 14 residues in the CDR3. Germline V gives CDR1 ENHRY, CDR2 SYGVKD. V lost 2 bases, J lost 4 bases, and 9 bases lay in between. This chain's CDR3 is CAISERQGNQPQHF. In DNA, the CDR3 is TGTGCCATCAGTGAGCGGCAGGGGAATCAGCCCCAGCATTTT.

The chain carries TRBV5-8 and TRBJ2-3; 7 positions match TRBD2. This CDR3 has 18 amino acids. The V segment lost 7 bases and the J segment 0 bases; nucleotides outside the gene matches: 17. Germline lookup yields CDR1 SGHTS and CDR2 YDEGEE. The CDR3 DNA sequence: TGTGCCAGCCCAAGAAGCCCCCTAGCGGATACTAGCACAGATACGCAGTATTTT. Translation gives CASPRSPLADTSTDTQYF.

The V gene is TRBV4-1, the J gene TRBJ1-6, with D hard to call. There are 15 residues in the CDR3. V was pared by 3 bases and J by 8 bases, with 14 bases between. CDR1 is MGHRA and CDR2 is YSYEKL in the germline V gene. CDR3 loop: CASSQTWVSHSPLHF. Written as DNA, the CDR3 is TGCGCCAGCAGCCAGACTTGGGTCAGTCATTCACCCCTCCACTTT.

The rearrangement joins TRBV4-1 to TRBJ2-7, with TRBD1 identical over 7 bases. The CDR3 extends over 18 amino acids. Germline trimming cut 1 base from V and 2 bases from J; bases unmatched to any gene: 14. CDR1 is MGHRA, CDR2 YSYEKL, per germline. The CDR3 nucleotides read TGCGCCAGCAGCCAAGTAGGCTACAGGGACAGTGAGACCTACGAGCAGTACTTC. As protein: CASSQVGYRDSETYEQYF.

This clone showed up just a few times. The chain couples TRBV3-1 (or the pseudogene TRBV3-2) to TRBJ2-4; D may be TRBD2 (6 bases). V lost 3 bases and J 13 bases, leaving 13 bases between the germline ends. Germline V gene sequence: CDR1 LGHDT, CDR2 YNNKEL (reference sequence). The CDR3 runs to 12 residues. CDR3: CASSQGGERQYF. CDR3 sequence (DNA): TGTGCCAGCAGCCAGGGCGGGGAGCGGCAGTACTTC.